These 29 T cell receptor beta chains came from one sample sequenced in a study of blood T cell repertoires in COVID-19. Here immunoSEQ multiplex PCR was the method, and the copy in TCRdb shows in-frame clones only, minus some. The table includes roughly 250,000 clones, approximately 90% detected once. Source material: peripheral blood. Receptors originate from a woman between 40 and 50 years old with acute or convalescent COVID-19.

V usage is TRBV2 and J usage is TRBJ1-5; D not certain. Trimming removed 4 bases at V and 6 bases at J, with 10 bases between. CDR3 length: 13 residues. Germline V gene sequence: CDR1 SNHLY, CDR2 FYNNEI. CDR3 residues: CASSGQAGQPQHF. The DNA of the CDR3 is TGTGCCAGCAGTGGACAAGCAGGTCAGCCCCAGCATTTT. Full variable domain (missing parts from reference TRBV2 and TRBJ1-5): EPEVTQTPSHQVTQMGQEVILRCVPISNHLYFYWYRQILGQKVEFLVSFYNNEISEKSEIFDDQFSVERPDGSNFTLKIRSTKLEDSAMYFCASSGQAGQPQHFGDGTRLSIL.

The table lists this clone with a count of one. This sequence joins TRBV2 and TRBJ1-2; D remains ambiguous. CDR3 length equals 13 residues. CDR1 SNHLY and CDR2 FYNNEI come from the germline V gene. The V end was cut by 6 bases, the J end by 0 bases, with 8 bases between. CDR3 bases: TGTGCCAGCAGAGTGGCTCCTAACTATGGCTACACCTTC. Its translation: CASRVAPNYGYTF. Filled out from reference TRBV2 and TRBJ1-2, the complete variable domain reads EPEVTQTPSHQVTQMGQEVILRCVPISNHLYFYWYRQILGQKVEFLVSFYNNEISEKSEIFDDQFSVERPDGSNFTLKIRSTKLEDSAMYFCASRVAPNYGYTFGSGTRLTVV.

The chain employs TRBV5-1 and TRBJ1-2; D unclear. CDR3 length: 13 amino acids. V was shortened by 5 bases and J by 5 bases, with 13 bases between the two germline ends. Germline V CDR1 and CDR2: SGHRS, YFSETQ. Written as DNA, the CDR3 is TGCGCCAGCAGGCTAACAGATCCGTATGGCTACACCTTC. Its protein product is CASRLTDPYGYTF.

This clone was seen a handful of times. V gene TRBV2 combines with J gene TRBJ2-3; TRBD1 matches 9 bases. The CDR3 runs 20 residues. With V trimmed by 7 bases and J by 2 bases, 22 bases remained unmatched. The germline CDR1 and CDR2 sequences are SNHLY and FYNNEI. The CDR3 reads CASKAVPGQGKGTHTDTQYF. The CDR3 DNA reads TGTGCCAGCAAAGCAGTCCCGGGACAGGGCAAGGGAACACACACAGATACGCAGTATTTT.

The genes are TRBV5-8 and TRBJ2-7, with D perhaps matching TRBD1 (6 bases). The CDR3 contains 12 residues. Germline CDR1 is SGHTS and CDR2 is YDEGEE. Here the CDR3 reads CASGRAGTHEKV. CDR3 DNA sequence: TGTGCCAGCGGTCGCGCCGGGACACACGAGAAGGTC.

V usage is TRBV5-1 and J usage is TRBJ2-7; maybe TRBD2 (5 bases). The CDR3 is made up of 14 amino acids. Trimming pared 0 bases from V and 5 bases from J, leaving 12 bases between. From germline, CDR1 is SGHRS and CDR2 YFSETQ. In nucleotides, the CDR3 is TGCGCCAGCAGCTTGGGAGGGAACGCCGACGAGCAGTACGTC. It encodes CASSLGGNADEQYV.

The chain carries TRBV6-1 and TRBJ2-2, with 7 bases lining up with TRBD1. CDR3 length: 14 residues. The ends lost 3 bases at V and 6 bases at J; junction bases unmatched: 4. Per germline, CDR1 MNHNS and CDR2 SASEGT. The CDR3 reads CASSETGFAGELFF. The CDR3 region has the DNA TGTGCCAGCAGTGAGACAGGGTTCGCCGGGGAGCTGTTTTTT.

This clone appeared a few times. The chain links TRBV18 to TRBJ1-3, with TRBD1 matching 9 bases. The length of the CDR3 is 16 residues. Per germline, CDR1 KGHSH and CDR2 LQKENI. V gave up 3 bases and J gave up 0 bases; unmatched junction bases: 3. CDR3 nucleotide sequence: TGTGCCAGCTCACCCCGACAGGGGGTCTCTGGAAACACCATATATTTT. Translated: CASSPRQGVSGNTIYF.

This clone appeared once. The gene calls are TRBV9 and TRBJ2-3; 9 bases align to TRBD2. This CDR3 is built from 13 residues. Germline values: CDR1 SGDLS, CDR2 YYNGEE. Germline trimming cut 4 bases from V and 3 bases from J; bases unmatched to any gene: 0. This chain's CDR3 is CASSTSGTDTQYF. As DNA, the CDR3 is TGTGCCAGCAGCACTAGCGGGACAGATACGCAGTATTTT. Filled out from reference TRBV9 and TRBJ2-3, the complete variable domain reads DSGVTQTPKHLITATGQRVTLRCSPRSGDLSVYWYQQSLDQGLQFLIQYYNGEERAKGNILERFSAQQFPDLHSELNLSSLELGDSALYFCASSTSGTDTQYFGPGTRLTVL.

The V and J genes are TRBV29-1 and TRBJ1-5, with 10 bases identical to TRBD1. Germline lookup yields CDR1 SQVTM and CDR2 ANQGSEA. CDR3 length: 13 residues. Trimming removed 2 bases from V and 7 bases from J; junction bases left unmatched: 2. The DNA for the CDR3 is TGCAGCGTTGAACTGACAGGGGGCCAGCCCCAGCATTTT. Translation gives CSVELTGGQPQHF.

The CDR3 DNA reads TGTGCCAGCAGTTACAGCGGGGTAACAGATACGCAGTATTTT. It is translated as CASSYSGVTDTQYF. The J gene is TRBJ2-3, the V gene TRBV6-6; 7 nucleotides match TRBD2. CDR3 length equals 14 residues. The germline gives CDR1 MNHNY, CDR2 SVGAGI (reference sequence). The V segment lost 2 bases and the J segment 3 bases; nucleotides outside the gene matches: 2.

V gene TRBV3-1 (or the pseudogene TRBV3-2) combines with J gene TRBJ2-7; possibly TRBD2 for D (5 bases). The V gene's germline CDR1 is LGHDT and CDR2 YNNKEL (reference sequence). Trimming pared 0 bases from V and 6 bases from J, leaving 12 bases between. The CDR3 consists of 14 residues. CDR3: CASSQDLGTSEQYV. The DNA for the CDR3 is TGTGCCAGCAGCCAAGATCTGGGAACTAGCGAGCAGTACGTC.

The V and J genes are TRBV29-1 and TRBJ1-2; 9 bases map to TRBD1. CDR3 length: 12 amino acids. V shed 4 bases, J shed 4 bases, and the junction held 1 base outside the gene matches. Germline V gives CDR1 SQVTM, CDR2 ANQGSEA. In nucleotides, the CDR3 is TGCAGCGTTGGGGGACAGGGCTATGGCTACACCTTC. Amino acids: CSVGGQGYGYTF.

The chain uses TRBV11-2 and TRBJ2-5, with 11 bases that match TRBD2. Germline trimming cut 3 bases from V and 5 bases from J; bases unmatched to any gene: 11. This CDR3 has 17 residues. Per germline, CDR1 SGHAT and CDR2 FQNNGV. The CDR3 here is CASSLQFIAGGRETQYF. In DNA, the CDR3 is TGTGCCAGCAGCTTGCAGTTTATAGCGGGGGGGCGGGAGACCCAGTACTTC.

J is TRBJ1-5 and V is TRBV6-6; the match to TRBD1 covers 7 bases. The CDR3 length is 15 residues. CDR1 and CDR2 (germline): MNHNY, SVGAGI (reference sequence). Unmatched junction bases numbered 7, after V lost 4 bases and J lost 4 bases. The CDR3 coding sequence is TGTGCCAGCAGTTCCGACGACAGGGAGAATCAGCCCCAGCATTTT. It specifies CASSSDDRENQPQHF.

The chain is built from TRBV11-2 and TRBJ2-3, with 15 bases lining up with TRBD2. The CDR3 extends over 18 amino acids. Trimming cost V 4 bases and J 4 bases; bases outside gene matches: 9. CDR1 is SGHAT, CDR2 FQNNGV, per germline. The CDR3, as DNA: TGTGCCAGCAGCTCCGGGACTAGCGGGGGGTTTGTGGCAGATACGCAGTATTTT. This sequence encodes CASSSGTSGGFVADTQYF.

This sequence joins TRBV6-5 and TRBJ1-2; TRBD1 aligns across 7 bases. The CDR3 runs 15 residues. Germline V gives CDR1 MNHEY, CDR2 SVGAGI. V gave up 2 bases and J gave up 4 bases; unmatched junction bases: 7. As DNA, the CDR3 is TGTGCCAGCAGTTACGCGGCAGGGGGGATCTATGGCTACACCTTC. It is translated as CASSYAAGGIYGYTF.

This CDR3 reads CASSHHRGNQPQHF. In DNA form, the CDR3 reads TGTGCCAGCAGCCACCATCGAGGCAATCAGCCCCAGCATTTT. The gene calls are TRBV4-2 and TRBJ1-5; no firm D call. The CDR3 contains 14 residues. V was cut by 3 bases and J by 2 bases, with 8 bases left in between. The germline CDR1 and CDR2 sequences are LGHNA and YNFKEQ.

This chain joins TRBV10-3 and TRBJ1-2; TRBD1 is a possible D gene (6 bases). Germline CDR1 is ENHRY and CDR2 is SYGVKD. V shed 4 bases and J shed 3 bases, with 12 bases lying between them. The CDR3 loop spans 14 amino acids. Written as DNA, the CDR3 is TGTGCCATCAGTGTGCTGGACAGAGACTATGGCTACACCTTC. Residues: CAISVLDRDYGYTF.

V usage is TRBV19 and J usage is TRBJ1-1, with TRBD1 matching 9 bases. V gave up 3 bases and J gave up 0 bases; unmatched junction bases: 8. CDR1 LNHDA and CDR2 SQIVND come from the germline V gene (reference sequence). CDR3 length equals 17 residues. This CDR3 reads CASSMTGGVFMNTEAFF. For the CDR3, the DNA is TGTGCCAGTAGTATGACAGGGGGAGTCTTTATGAACACTGAAGCTTTCTTT.

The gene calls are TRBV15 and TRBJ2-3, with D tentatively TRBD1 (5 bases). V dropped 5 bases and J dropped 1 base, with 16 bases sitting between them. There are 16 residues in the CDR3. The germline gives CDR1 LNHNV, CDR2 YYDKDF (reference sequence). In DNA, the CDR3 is TGTGCCACCAGCGCCTGGGGCGCCGGTGGCACAGATACGCAGTATTTT. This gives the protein CATSAWGAGGTDTQYF. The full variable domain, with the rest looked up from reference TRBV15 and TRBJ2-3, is DAMVIQNPRYQVTQFGKPVTLSCSQTLNHNVMYWYQQKSSQAPKLLFHYYDKDFNNEADTPDNFQSRRPNTSFCFLDIRSPGLGDTAMYLCATSAWGAGGTDTQYFGPGTRLTVL.

The CDR3 DNA reads TGTGCCAGTAGTACCCGACAGGGTATCATCGGGGAGCTGTTTTTT. Protein: CASSTRQGIIGELFF. The chain recombines TRBV19 with TRBJ2-2; 7 nucleotides agree with TRBD1. There are 15 residues in the CDR3. Germline lookup yields CDR1 LNHDA and CDR2 SQIVND (reference sequence). The V gene end was trimmed by 4 bases and the J gene end by 7 bases; junction bases not matched to a gene: 9.

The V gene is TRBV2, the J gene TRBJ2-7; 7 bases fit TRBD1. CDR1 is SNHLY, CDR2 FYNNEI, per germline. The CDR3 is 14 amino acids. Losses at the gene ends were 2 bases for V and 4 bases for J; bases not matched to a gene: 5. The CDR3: CASSETGVPYEQYV. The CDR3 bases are TGTGCCAGCAGTGAAACAGGGGTCCCGTACGAGCAGTACGTC.

CDR3 in DNA: TGTGCCACCTCGGGAGGGTTGGAGACCCAGTACTTC. It is translated as CATSGGLETQYF. V is TRBV3-1 (or the pseudogene TRBV3-2) and J is TRBJ2-5; TRBD2 matches 8 bases. The J segment lost 5 bases and the V segment lost 10 bases, leaving 6 bases of the junction unmatched. CDR1 is LGHDT, CDR2 YNNKEL, per germline (reference sequence). This CDR3 is 12 amino acids long.

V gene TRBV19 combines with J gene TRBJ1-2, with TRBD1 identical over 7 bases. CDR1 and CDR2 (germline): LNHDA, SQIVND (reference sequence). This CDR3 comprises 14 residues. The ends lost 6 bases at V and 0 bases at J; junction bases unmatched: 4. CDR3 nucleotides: TGTGCCAGTAGGGGGACAGTAGCTAACTATGGCTACACCTTC. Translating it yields CASRGTVANYGYTF.

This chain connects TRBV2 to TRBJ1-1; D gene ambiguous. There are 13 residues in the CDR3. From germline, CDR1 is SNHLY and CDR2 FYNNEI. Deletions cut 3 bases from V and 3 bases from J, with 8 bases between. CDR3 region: CASSEERDTEAFF. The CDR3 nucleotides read TGTGCCAGCAGTGAGGAGCGAGACACTGAAGCTTTCTTT.

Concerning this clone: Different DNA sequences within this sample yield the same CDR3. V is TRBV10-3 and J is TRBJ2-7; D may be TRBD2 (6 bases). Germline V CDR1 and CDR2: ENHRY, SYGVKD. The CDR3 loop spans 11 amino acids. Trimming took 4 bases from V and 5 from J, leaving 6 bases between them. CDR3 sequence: CAISGGDEQYV. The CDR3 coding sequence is TGTGCCATCAGTGGGGGGGACGAGCAGTACGTC.

The CDR3 protein is CASSLPTGDRYPPPGNTIYF. CDR3 DNA: TGTGCCAGCAGCCTCCCCACCGGGGACAGGTACCCTCCCCCTGGAAACACCATATATTTT. The V gene is TRBV28, the J gene TRBJ1-3, with 8 bases lining up with TRBD1. The CDR3 is 20 residues long. The germline V gene encodes CDR1 MDHEN and CDR2 SYDVKM. J was trimmed by 2 bases and V by 6 bases; bases with no gene match: 21.

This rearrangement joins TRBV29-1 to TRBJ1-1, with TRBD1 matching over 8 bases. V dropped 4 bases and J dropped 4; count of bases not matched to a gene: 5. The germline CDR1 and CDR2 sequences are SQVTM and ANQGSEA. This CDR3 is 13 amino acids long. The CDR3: CSVVGQAFTEAFF. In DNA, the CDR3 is TGCAGCGTTGTGGGACAGGCCTTCACTGAAGCTTTCTTT.